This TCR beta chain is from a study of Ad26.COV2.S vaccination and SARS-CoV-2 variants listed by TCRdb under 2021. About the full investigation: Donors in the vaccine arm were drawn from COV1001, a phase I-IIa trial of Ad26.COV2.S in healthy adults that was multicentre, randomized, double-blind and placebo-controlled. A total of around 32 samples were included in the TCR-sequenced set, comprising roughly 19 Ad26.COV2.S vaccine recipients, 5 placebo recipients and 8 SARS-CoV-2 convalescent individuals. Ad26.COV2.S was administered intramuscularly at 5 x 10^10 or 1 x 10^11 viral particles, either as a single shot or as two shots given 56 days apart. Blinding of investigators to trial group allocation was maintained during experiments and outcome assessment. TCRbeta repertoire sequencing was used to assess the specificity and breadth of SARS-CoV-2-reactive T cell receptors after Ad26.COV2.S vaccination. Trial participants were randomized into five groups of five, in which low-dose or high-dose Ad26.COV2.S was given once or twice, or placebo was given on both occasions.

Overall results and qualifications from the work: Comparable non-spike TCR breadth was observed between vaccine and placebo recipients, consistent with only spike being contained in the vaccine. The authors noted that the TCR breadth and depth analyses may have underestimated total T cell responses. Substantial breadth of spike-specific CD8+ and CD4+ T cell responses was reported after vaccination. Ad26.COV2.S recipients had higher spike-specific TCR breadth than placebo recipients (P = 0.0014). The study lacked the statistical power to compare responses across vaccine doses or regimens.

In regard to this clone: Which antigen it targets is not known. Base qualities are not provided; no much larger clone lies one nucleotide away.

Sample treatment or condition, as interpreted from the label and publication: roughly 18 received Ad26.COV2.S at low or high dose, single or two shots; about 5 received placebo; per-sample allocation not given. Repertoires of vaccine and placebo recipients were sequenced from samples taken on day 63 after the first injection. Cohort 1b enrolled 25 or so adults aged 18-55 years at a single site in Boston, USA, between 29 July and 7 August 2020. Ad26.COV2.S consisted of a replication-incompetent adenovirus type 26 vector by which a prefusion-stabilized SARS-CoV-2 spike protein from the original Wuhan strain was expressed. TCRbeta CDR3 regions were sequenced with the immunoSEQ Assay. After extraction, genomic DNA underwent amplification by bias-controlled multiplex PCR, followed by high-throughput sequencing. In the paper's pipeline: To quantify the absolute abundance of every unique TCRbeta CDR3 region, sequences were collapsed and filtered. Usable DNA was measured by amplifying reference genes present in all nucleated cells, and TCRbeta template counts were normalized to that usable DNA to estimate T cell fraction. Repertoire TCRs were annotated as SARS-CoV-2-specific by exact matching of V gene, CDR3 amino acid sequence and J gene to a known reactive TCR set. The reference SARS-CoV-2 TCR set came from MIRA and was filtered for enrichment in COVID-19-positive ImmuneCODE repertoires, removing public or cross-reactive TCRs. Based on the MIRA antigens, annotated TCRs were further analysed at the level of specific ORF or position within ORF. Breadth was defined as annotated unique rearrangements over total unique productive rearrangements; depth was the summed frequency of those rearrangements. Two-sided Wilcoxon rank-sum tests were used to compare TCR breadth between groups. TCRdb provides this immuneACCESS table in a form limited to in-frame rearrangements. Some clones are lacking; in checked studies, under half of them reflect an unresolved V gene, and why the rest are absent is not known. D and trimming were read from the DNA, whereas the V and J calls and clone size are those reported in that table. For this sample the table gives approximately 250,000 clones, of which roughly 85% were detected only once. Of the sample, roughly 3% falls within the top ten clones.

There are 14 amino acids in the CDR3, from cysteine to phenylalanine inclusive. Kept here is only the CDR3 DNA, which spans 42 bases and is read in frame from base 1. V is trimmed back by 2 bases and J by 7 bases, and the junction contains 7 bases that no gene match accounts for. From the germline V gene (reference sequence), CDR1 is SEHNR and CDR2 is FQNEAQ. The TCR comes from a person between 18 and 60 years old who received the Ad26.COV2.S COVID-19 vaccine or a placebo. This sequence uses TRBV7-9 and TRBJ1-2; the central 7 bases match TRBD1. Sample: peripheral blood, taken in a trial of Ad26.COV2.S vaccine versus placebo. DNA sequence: TGTGCCAGCAGCTTAACGACAGGGATCGGTGGCTACACCTTC. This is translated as CASSLTTGIGGYTF.